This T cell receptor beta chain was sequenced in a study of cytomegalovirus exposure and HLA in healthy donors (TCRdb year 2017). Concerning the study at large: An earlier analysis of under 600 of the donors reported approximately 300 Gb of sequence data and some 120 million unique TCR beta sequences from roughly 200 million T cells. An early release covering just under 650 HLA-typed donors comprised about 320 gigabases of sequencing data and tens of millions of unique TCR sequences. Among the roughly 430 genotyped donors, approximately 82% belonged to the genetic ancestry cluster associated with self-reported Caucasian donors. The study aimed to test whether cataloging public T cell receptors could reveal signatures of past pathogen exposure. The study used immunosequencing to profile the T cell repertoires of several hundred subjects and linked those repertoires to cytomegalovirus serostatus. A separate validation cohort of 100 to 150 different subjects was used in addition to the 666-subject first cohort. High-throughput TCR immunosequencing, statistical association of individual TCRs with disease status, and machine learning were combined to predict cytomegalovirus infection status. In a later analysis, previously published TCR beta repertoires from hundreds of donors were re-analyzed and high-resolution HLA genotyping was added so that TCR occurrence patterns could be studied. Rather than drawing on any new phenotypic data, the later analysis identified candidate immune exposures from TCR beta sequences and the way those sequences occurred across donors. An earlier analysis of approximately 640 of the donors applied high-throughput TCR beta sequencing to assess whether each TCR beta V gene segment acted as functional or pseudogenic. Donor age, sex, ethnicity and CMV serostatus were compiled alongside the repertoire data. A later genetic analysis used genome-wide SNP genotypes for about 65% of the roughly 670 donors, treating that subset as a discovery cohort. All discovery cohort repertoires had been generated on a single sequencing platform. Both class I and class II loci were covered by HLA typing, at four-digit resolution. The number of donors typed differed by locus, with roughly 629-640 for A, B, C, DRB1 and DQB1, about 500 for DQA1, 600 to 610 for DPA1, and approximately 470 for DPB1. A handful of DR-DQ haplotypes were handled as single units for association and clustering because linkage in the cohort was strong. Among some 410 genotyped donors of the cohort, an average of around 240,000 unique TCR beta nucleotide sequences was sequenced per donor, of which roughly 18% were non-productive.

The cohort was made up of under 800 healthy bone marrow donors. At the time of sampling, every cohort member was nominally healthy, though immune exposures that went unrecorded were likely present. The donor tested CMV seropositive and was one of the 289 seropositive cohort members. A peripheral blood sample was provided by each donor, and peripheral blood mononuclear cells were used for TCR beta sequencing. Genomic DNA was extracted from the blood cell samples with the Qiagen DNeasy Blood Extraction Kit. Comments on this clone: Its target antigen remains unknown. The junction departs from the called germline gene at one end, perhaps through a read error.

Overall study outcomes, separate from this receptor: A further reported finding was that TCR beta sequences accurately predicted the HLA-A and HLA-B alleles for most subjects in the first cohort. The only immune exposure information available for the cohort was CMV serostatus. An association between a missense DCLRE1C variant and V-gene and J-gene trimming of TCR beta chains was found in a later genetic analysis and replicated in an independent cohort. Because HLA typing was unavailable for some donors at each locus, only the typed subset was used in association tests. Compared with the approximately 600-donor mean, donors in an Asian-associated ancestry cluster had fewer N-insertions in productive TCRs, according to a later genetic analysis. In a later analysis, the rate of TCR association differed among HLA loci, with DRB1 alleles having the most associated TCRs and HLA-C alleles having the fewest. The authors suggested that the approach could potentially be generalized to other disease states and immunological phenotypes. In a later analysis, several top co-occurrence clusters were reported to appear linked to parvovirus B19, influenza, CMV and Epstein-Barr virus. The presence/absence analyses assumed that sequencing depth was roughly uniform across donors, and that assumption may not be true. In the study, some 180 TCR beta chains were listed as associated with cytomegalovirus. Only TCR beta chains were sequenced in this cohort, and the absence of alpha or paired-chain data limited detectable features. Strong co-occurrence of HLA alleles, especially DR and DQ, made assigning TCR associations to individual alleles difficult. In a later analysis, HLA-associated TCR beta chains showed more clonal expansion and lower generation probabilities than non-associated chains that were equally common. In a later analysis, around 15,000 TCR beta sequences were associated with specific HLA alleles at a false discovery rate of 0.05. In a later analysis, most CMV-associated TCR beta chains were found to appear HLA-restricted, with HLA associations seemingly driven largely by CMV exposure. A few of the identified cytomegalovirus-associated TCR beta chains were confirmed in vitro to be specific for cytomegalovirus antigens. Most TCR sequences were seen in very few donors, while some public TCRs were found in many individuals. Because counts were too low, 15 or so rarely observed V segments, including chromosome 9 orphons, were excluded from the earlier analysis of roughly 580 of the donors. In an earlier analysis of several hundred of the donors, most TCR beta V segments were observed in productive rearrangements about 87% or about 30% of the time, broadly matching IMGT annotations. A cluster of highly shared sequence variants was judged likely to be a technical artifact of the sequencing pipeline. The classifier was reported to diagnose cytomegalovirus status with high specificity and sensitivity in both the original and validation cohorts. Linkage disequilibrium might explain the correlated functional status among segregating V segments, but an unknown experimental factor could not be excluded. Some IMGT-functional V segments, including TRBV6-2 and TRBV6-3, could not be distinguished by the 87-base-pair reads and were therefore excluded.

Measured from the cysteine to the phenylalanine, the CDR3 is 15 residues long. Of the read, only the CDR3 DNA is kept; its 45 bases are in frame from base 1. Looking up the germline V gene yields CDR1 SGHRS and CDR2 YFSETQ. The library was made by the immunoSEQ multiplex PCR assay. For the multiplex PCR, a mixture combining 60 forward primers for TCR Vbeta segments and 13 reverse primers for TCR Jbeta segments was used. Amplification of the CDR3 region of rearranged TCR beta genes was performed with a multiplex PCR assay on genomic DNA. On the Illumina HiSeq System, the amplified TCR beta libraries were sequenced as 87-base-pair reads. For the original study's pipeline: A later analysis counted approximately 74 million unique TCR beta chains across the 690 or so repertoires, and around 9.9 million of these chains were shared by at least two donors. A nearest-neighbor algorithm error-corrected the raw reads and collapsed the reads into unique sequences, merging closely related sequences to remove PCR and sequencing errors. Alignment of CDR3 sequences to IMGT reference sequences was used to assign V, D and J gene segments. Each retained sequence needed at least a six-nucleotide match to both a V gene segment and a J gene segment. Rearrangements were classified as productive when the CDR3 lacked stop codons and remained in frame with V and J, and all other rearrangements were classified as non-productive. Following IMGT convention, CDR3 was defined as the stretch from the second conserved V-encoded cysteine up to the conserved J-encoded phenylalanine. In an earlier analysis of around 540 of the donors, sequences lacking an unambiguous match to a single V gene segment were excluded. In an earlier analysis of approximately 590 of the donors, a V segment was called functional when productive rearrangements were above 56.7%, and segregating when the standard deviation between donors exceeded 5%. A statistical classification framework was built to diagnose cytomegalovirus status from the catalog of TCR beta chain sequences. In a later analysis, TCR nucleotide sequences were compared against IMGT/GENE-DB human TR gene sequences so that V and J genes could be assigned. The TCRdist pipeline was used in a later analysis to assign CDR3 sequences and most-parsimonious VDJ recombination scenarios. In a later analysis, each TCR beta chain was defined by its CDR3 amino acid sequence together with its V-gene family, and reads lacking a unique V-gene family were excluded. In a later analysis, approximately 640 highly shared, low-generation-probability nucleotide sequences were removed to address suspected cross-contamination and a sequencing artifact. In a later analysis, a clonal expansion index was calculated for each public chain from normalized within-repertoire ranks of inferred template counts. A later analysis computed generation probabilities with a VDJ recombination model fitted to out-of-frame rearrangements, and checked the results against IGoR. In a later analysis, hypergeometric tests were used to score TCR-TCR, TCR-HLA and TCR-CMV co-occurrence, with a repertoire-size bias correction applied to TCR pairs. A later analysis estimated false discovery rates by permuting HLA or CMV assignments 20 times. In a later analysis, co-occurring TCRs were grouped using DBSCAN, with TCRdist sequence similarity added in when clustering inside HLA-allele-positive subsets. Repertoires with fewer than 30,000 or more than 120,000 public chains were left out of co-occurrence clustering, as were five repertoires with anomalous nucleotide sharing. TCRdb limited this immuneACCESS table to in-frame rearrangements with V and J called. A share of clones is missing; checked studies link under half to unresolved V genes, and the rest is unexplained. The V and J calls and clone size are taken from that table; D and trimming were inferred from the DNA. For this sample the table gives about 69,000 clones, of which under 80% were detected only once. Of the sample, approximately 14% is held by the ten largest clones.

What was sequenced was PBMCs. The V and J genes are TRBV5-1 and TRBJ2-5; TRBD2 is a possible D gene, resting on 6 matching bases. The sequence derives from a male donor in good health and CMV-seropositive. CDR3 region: CASSLAGEGKEAQYF. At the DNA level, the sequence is TGCGCCAGCAGCTTGGCGGGAGAGGGCAAAGAGGCCCAGTACTTC.